What follows are 24 T cell receptor beta chains derived from one specimen sequenced in a study of CD8 T cells in Susac syndrome. RNA in amounts of roughly 0.5 to 1 ug was reverse transcribed with random hexamers. Via MiXCR, TCRdb re-called the immunoSEQ multiplex PCR reads, giving one row per CDR3 protein. In the table there are around 130,000 distinct CDR3 sequences, around 94% of which are singletons. Sequencing was done on a sample of CD8+ T cells from PBMCs. These receptors all stem from a human donor with Susac syndrome.

J is TRBJ1-6 and V is TRBV4-2; no firm D call. Germline CDR1 is LGHNA and CDR2 is YNFKEQ. V was trimmed by 2 bases and J by 13 bases, leaving 9 bases between them. The CDR3 is 12 residues long. CDR3 nucleotides: TGTGCCAGCAGCCAACAGACCTTTCCCCTCCACTTT. The encoded protein is CASSQQTFPLHF.

The chain combines TRBV7-3 with TRBJ1-1; D uncertain. V dropped 5 bases and J dropped 12 bases, with 19 bases sitting between them. Looked up from germline, CDR1 is SGHTA and CDR2 is FQGTGA. The CDR3 loop spans 13 amino acids. The CDR3 nucleotides are TGTGCCAGCAGCCCCCACCTGTCGGGAGAGACTTTCTTT. This translates into CASSPHLSGETFF.

A note on this clonotype: One end of the junction fails to match germline, which may point to a read error. The chain couples TRBV7-9 to TRBJ2-1; D remains ambiguous. The CDR3 is made up of 11 amino acids. Germline V gives CDR1 SEHNR, CDR2 FQNEAQ (reference sequence). The CDR3 DNA reads as TGTGCCAGCAGCTCTTACACTGAGCAGTTCTTC. Its protein is CASSSYTEQFF.

This CDR3 is CASSQGGVAGGTDTQYF. The CDR3 DNA reads as TGTGCCAGCAGCCAAGGAGGAGTAGCGGGGGGCACAGATACGCAGTATTTT. The chain combines TRBV14 with TRBJ2-3; TRBD2 matches 9 bases. Per germline, CDR1 SGHDN and CDR2 FVKESK. V trimming: 1 base; J trimming: 1 base; junction bases outside the gene matches: 6. The CDR3 is 17 amino acids.

The gene calls are TRBV9 and TRBJ2-7, with 9 bases fitting TRBD1. CDR3 length: 15 residues. The J segment lost 5 bases and the V segment lost 3 bases, leaving 9 bases of the junction unmatched. Germline V lookup: CDR1 SGDLS, CDR2 YYNGEE. In DNA form, the CDR3 reads TGTGCCAGCAGCGGACCGGACAGGGGAAAAAACGAGCAGTACTTC. Residues: CASSGPDRGKNEQYF.

The chain uses TRBV27 and TRBJ2-3; D not certain. The CDR3 loop spans 13 amino acids. The V end lost 5 bases, the J end lost 2 bases, and 8 bases lay between the germline ends. Per germline, CDR1 MNHEY and CDR2 SMNVEV (reference sequence). CDR3 residues: CASSGIFTDTQYF. CDR3 coding DNA: TGTGCCAGCAGTGGGATTTTCACAGATACGCAGTATTTT.

The chain carries TRBV11-1 and TRBJ2-7, with 10 positions matching TRBD2. The CDR3 loop spans 14 amino acids. V shed 1 base, J shed 3 bases, and the junction held 0 bases outside the gene matches. The germline gives CDR1 SGHAT, CDR2 FQDESV (reference sequence). The DNA for the CDR3 is TGTGCCAGCAGCTTAGGACTAGCGGGCTACGAGCAGTACTTC. This sequence encodes CASSLGLAGYEQYF.

The gene calls are TRBV5-6 and TRBJ2-2; D remains ambiguous. Trimming left V 5 bases short and J 8 bases short, with 7 bases between. CDR1 and CDR2 from the germline V gene are SGHDT and YYEEEE. The CDR3 length is 11 residues. The CDR3 is CASRLEGELFF. CDR3 in DNA: TGTGCCAGCAGACTCGAGGGGGAGCTGTTTTTT.

V is TRBV4-1 and J is TRBJ2-3; D may be TRBD1 (6 bases). Germline CDR1 and CDR2: MGHRA and YSYEKL. This CDR3 has 15 residues. With 0 bases removed from V and 0 bases from J, the gap between germline ends came to 7 bases. The CDR3 loop is CASSQETGSTDTQYF. CDR3 sequence (DNA): TGCGCCAGCAGCCAAGAAACAGGGAGCACAGATACGCAGTATTTT.

This sequence joins TRBV20-1 and TRBJ1-1; the match to TRBD1 covers 9 bases. This CDR3 contains 13 residues. With 1 base clipped from V and 4 bases from J, the junction kept 1 base outside the gene matches. Per germline, CDR1 DFQATT and CDR2 SNEGSKA (reference sequence). The CDR3 DNA is TGCAGTGCTAGAGTGACAGGGGGCACTGAAGCTTTCTTT. Amino acid sequence: CSARVTGGTEAFF.

The chain couples TRBV9 to TRBJ2-3, with 10 bases aligning to TRBD2. J lost 6 bases, V lost 7 bases, and 14 bases had no gene match. CDR3 length: 16 residues. CDR1 is SGDLS and CDR2 is YYNGEE in the germline V gene. CDR3: CASGGLAVSRGDTQYF. In nucleotides, the CDR3 is TGTGCCAGCGGCGGACTAGCGGTATCAAGGGGGGATACGCAGTATTTT. Supplemented by reference TRBV9 and TRBJ2-3, the full variable domain reads DSGVTQTPKHLITATGQRVTLRCSPRSGDLSVYWYQQSLDQGLQFLIQYYNGEERAKGNILERFSAQQFPDLHSELNLSSLELGDSALYFCASGGLAVSRGDTQYFGPGTRLTVL.

V usage is TRBV29-1 and J usage is TRBJ2-7; possible D gene TRBD2, 5 bases. The CDR3 spans 13 residues. Germline V CDR1 and CDR2: SQVTM, ANQGSEA. V was trimmed by 8 bases and J by 3 bases, leaving 17 bases between them. CDR3 amino acids: CSISITADYEQYF. Here the CDR3 DNA reads TGCAGCATCTCCATTACAGCGGACTACGAGCAGTACTTC.

The chain employs TRBV25-1 and TRBJ1-2; the match to TRBD1 covers 7 bases. The V gene's germline CDR1 is MGHDK and CDR2 SYGVNS. V shed 3 bases and J 8 bases; nucleotides not matched to a gene: 12. The CDR3 has 15 amino acids. CDR3 nucleotide sequence: TGTGCCAGCAGTGAGACGGGACAGTGGGGAAGAGGCTACACCTTC. Translating it yields CASSETGQWGRGYTF.

This chain connects TRBV24-1 to TRBJ2-3; 9 bases are shared with TRBD2. Germline loops: CDR1 KGHDR, CDR2 SFDVKD. The CDR3 covers 17 residues. V gave up 3 bases and J gave up 7 bases; unmatched junction bases: 13. CDR3 coding DNA: TGTGCCACCAGTGATCCGACTGCCAAGCGGGGGGCCTATACGCAGTATTTT. Translation: CATSDPTAKRGAYTQYF.

The V and J genes are TRBV28 and TRBJ1-2; D perhaps matches TRBD1 (6 bases). Trimming pared 6 bases from V and 0 bases from J, leaving 14 bases between. Germline V gene data show CDR1 as MDHEN and CDR2 as SYDVKM. There are 15 residues in the CDR3. CDR3 in amino acids: CASSPPNRANYGYTF. The CDR3 nucleotides are TGTGCCAGCAGCCCCCCCAACAGGGCTAACTATGGCTACACCTTC.

This chain connects TRBV27 to TRBJ2-1; D is unresolved. Germline CDR1 reads MNHEY; CDR2 reads SMNVEV (reference sequence). With 3 bases removed from V and 10 bases from J, the gap between germline ends came to 10 bases. CDR3 size: 12 residues. CDR3 sequence (DNA): TGTGCCAGCAGTTTGAACTCCGAGGAGCAGTTCTTC. It is translated as CASSLNSEEQFF.

The table lists this clonotype with a few counts. This chain uses TRBV5-1 with TRBJ2-7, with 7 bases lining up with TRBD1. The ends lost 3 bases at V and 6 bases at J; junction bases unmatched: 6. This CDR3 comprises 13 residues. CDR1 SGHRS and CDR2 YFSETQ come from the germline V gene. The CDR3 loop is CASSSTGSGEQYF. CDR3 coding DNA: TGCGCCAGCAGCTCGACAGGGAGCGGCGAGCAGTACTTC.

This sequence joins TRBV9 and TRBJ2-7, with TRBD1 matching over 10 bases. The V gene end was trimmed by 0 bases and the J gene end by 4 bases; junction bases not matched to a gene: 1. The CDR3 consists of 14 residues. Germline V gives CDR1 SGDLS, CDR2 YYNGEE. This chain's CDR3 is CASSVGDRGYEQYF. Written as DNA, the CDR3 is TGTGCCAGCAGCGTAGGGGACAGGGGATACGAGCAGTACTTC.

V is TRBV7-8 and J is TRBJ2-1; D is possibly TRBD1 (5 bases). The CDR3 has 13 amino acids. The ends were cut back, 5 bases at V and 3 bases at J, with 8 bases in the middle. Germline V gene lookup returns CDR1 SGHVS and CDR2 FQNEAQ. The CDR3 DNA reads TGTGCCAGCAGCGAAGGGGTCTACAATGAGCAGTTCTTC. This translates into CASSEGVYNEQFF.

This sequence joins TRBV20-1 and TRBJ2-5; possible D gene TRBD2, 5 bases. Trimming pared 3 bases from V and 0 bases from J, leaving 11 bases between. This CDR3 is 14 amino acids long. The germline CDR1 and CDR2 sequences are DFQATT and SNEGSKA (reference sequence). The CDR3, as DNA: TGCAGTGCTAGCTCTTGGCGGGACCAAGAGACCCAGTACTTC. Protein sequence: CSASSWRDQETQYF.

J is TRBJ1-2 and V is TRBV5-4; TRBD1 matches 7 bases. The CDR3 sequence is 14 residues long. Looked up from germline, CDR1 is SGHNT and CDR2 is YYREEE (reference sequence). V trimming: 4 bases; J trimming: 4 bases; junction bases outside the gene matches: 7. The CDR3 loop reads CASSPTGDSYGYTF. As DNA, the CDR3 is TGTGCCAGCAGCCCTACAGGGGATAGCTATGGCTACACCTTC. Based on the CDR3 plus reference TRBV5-4 and TRBJ1-2, the full variable domain is ETGVTQSPTHLIKTRGQQVTLRCSSQSGHNTVSWYQQALGQGPQFIFQYYREEENGRGNFPPRFSGLQFPNYSSELNVNALELDDSALYLCASSPTGDSYGYTFGSGTRLTVV.

The chain links TRBV24-1 to TRBJ2-2; 9 bases match TRBD1. V gave up 4 bases and J gave up 4 bases; unmatched junction bases: 9. The germline V gene encodes CDR1 KGHDR and CDR2 SFDVKD. This CDR3 contains 17 residues. CDR3: CATSDYAGTGITGELFF. The CDR3 DNA reads as TGTGCCACCAGTGACTACGCCGGGACAGGGATCACCGGGGAGCTGTTTTTT.

This chain joins TRBV2 and TRBJ2-1, with TRBD2 matching 9 bases. The CDR3 is 15 residues long. Germline assignment: CDR1 SNHLY and CDR2 FYNNEI. Trimming cost V 0 bases and J 9 bases; bases outside gene matches: 6. This chain's CDR3 is CASSEALAGRVEQFF. CDR3 DNA sequence: TGTGCCAGCAGTGAAGCTCTAGCGGGGCGGGTTGAGCAGTTCTTC.

The rearrangement links TRBV25-1 to TRBJ2-7; D ambiguous. V was trimmed by 8 bases and J by 4 bases, leaving 9 bases between them. Germline V gene data show CDR1 as MGHDK and CDR2 as SYGVNS. The CDR3 spans 11 residues. CDR3 protein: CASSIGYEQYF. The DNA of the CDR3 is TGTGCCAGCTCGATAGGGTACGAGCAGTACTTC.